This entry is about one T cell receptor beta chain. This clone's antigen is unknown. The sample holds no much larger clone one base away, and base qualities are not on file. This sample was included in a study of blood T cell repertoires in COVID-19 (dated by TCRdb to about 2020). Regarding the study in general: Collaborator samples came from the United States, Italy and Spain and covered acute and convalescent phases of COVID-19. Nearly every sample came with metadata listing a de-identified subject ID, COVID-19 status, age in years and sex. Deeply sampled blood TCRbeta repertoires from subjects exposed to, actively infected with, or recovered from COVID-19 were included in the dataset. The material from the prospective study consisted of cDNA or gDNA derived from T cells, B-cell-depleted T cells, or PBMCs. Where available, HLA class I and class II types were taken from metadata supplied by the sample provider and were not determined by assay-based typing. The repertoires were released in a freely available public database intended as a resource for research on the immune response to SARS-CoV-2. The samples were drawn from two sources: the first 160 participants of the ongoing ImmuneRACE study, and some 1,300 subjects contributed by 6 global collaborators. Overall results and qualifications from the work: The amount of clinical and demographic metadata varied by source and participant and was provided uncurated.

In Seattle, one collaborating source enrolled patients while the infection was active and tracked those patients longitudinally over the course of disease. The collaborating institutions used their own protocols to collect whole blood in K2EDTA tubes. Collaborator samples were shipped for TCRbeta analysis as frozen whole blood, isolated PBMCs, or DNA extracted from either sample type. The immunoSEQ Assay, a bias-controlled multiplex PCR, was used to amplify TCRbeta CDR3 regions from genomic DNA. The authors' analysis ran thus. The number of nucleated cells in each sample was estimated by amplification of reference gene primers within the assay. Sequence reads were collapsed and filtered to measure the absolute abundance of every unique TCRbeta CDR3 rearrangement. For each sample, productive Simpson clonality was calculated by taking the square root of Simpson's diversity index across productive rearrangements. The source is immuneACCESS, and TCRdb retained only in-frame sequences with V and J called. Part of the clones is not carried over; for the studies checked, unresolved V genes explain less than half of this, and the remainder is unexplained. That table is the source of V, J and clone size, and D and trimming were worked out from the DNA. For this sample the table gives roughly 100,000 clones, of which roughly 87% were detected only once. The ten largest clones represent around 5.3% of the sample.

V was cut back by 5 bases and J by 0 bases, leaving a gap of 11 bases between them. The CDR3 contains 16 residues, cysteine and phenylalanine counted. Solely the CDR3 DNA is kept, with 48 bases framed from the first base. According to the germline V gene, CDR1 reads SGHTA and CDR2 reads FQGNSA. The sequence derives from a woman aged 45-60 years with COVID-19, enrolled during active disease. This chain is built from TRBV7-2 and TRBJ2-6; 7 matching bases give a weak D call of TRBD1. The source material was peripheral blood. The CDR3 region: CASSPGGYSGANVLTF. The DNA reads TGTGCCAGCAGCCCAGGGGGGTACTCTGGGGCCAACGTCCTGACTTTC.